This passage covers 10 T cell receptor beta chains from one sample sequenced in a study of cytomegalovirus exposure and HLA in healthy donors. The PCR employed 60 Vbeta primers together with 13 Jbeta primers. This table comes from immunoSEQ multiplex PCR, and its TCRdb copy is limited to in-frame clones, with some not included. The sample consists of 120,000 to 150,000 clones, 75% to 80% of them appearing once. The sample taken for sequencing was PBMCs. These receptors were collected from a male donor in good health and CMV-seronegative.

The chain carries TRBV11-2 and TRBJ2-1, with 9 positions matching TRBD2. Germline V gene data show CDR1 as SGHAT and CDR2 as FQNNGV. Trimming removed 5 bases from V and 4 bases from J; junction bases left unmatched: 6. The CDR3 spans 15 residues. The CDR3 reads CASSTSLAGYNEQFF. The CDR3 nucleotides are TGTGCCAGCAGCACGAGTCTAGCGGGGTACAATGAGCAGTTCTTC.

The DNA for the CDR3 is TGTGCCAGCAGCTCGACGGGACAGGGCAGGGGTACTGAAGCTTTCTTT. Residues: CASSSTGQGRGTEAFF. The rearrangement joins TRBV7-2 to TRBJ1-1; the match to TRBD1 covers 9 bases. CDR3 size: 16 residues. V lost 4 bases and J lost 5; bases outside the gene matches: 11. The germline V gene has CDR1 SGHTA and CDR2 FQGNSA.

V and J are TRBV6-1 and TRBJ1-5; the D gene is possibly TRBD1 (6 bases). The CDR3 runs 15 residues. V lost 1 base and J 7 bases, leaving 14 bases between the germline ends. Per germline, CDR1 MNHNS and CDR2 SASEGT. CDR3 DNA: TGTGCCAGCAGTGAAGTAATAGGGGGGGGACAGCCCCAGCATTTT. Protein product: CASSEVIGGGQPQHF.

With respect to this clone: Other DNA sequences in the same sample also yield this CDR3. V usage is TRBV2 and J usage is TRBJ1-6; no clear D gene. CDR1 is SNHLY and CDR2 is FYNNEI in the germline V gene. CDR3 size: 17 residues. V dropped 3 bases and J dropped 0 bases, with 12 bases sitting between them. This CDR3 is CASSDSAYSSYNSPLHF. The CDR3 coding sequence is TGTGCCAGCAGTGATTCAGCTTACAGCTCCTATAATTCACCCCTCCACTTT.

The chain carries TRBV9 and TRBJ1-5; D uncertain. Germline lookup yields CDR1 SGDLS and CDR2 YYNGEE. V lost 4 bases and J 3 bases, leaving 14 bases between the germline ends. The CDR3 runs to 15 residues. CDR3 region: CASSPTGGINQPQHF. Written as DNA, the CDR3 is TGTGCCAGCAGCCCTACCGGAGGAATCAATCAGCCCCAGCATTTT. The variable domain in full, with the rest retrieved from reference TRBV9 and TRBJ1-5, is DSGVTQTPKHLITATGQRVTLRCSPRSGDLSVYWYQQSLDQGLQFLIQYYNGEERAKGNILERFSAQQFPDLHSELNLSSLELGDSALYFCASSPTGGINQPQHFGDGTRLSIL.

DNA of the CDR3: TGTGCCACCAACAAGACAGGGGAAGGCTACACCTTC. It translates to CATNKTGEGYTF. V usage is TRBV15 and J usage is TRBJ1-2, with 8 bases lining up with TRBD1. This CDR3 region has 12 residues. The ends lost 7 bases at V and 8 bases at J; junction bases unmatched: 6. CDR1 LNHNV and CDR2 YYDKDF come from the germline V gene (reference sequence).

The rearrangement links TRBV10-1 to TRBJ2-7; D possibly corresponds to TRBD1 (5 bases). The V gene lost 2 bases and the J gene lost 2 bases, with 7 bases spanning the gap. Germline V gene data show CDR1 as WNHNN and CDR2 as SYGVQD (reference sequence). This CDR3 is 13 amino acids long. The CDR3 DNA sequence: TGCGCCAGCAGTGAGGGGGCCACCTACGAGCAGTACTTC. Encoded protein: CASSEGATYEQYF.

The rearrangement joins TRBV27 to TRBJ2-3, with no clear D. V gave up 7 bases and J gave up 4 bases, with 18 bases separating them. Germline V gene sequence: CDR1 MNHEY, CDR2 SMNVEV (reference sequence). The CDR3 consists of 15 residues. The CDR3, as DNA: TGTGCCAGCACCGCCGCGTGGTACCCCCCAGATACGCAGTATTTT. This translates into CASTAAWYPPDTQYF.

The rearrangement links TRBV5-6 to TRBJ2-3, with TRBD2 matching over 9 bases. Germline CDR1 reads SGHDT; CDR2 reads YYEEEE. The V segment lost 4 bases and the J segment 2 bases; nucleotides outside the gene matches: 8. The CDR3 is 16 amino acids. The CDR3 protein is CASSPRRTSDTDTQYF. The CDR3 coding sequence is TGTGCCAGCAGCCCCAGACGGACTAGCGACACAGATACGCAGTATTTT.

This clone was seen more than once but under ten times. This rearrangement joins TRBV30 to TRBJ2-1, with 11 nucleotides matching TRBD2. The CDR3 length is 13 residues. Germline loops: CDR1 GTSNPN, CDR2 SVGIG (reference sequence). The ends lost 7 bases at V and 2 bases at J; junction bases unmatched: 1. The CDR3 here is CASLAGAYNEQFF. For the CDR3, the DNA is TGTGCCTCACTAGCGGGGGCCTACAATGAGCAGTTCTTC.